The rows below give T cell receptor beta chains drawn from one sample of a study of shared clonotypes between healthy human individuals. Method: immunoSEQ multiplex PCR; TCRdb's copy keeps in-frame clones and lacks some. The sample records about 1.1 million clones, 75% to 80% being singletons. The sample was memory CD4+ T cells from PBMCs. These TCRs come from a man aged 18 to 35 in good health. Some clones in this sample may be carry-over from other donors' samples. CDR3s include the opening cysteine and the closing phenylalanine or tryptophan. The D gene is left open where the match is weak. A clone size is listed for some rows: how often the clone was seen (once, few, many), or a class if it is expanded.

TRBV6-6	TRBJ2-1	NA	NA	CASSYSGSPKQFF	TGTGCCAGCAGTTACTCTGGGAGTCCCAAGCAGTTCTTC
TRBV7-9	TRBJ1-4	once	NA	CASSALQGATNEKLFF	TGTGCCAGCAGCGCACTGCAGGGCGCAACTAATGAAAAACTGTTTTTT
TRBV4-1	TRBJ1-1	NA	NA	CASSQMAAANTEAFF	TGCGCCAGCAGCCAAATGGCGGCGGCGAACACTGAAGCTTTCTTT
TRBV4-1	TRBJ2-3	NA	TRBD2	CASSQVPLAGVPDTQYF	TGCGCCAGCAGCCAAGTCCCCCTAGCGGGAGTGCCAGATACGCAGTATTTT
TRBV30	TRBJ1-5	few	NA	CAWSTLGGRQPQHF	TGTGCCTGGAGCACTCTGGGAGGCCGTCAGCCCCAGCATTTT
TRBV11-2	TRBJ2-1	NA	NA	CASSETGTYNEQFF	TGTGCCAGCAGCGAGACAGGGACTTACAATGAGCAGTTCTTC
TRBV7-2	TRBJ2-7	NA	NA	CASSSAPVYEQYF	TGTGCCAGCAGCTCTGCCCCGGTGTACGAGCAGTACTTC
TRBV19	TRBJ1-4	NA	NA	CASRETFTTNEKLFF	TGTGCCAGTAGAGAAACCTTCACAACTAATGAAAAACTGTTTTTT
TRBV9	TRBJ2-3	NA	TRBD2	CASSPPGTSFNTQYF	TGTGCCAGCAGCCCCCCAGGGACTAGTTTTAATACGCAGTATTTT
TRBV30	TRBJ2-1	NA	NA	CAWSVLGQGSYNEQFF	TGTGCCTGGAGTGTCTTAGGGCAGGGGTCCTACAATGAGCAGTTCTTC
TRBV10-3	TRBJ2-1	NA	NA	CAINSGSSYNEQFF	TGTGCCATCAATTCGGGCAGCTCCTACAATGAGCAGTTCTTC
TRBV29-1	TRBJ1-2	many	NA	CSVEGRGTNYGYTF	TGCAGCGTTGAGGGGAGGGGGACTAACTATGGCTACACCTTC
TRBV29-1	TRBJ2-7	NA	NA	CSVAASSYEQYF	TGCAGCGTTGCCGCTTCATCCTACGAGCAGTACTTC
TRBV6-5	TRBJ2-2	NA	NA	CASSYDVTGELFF	TGTGCCAGCAGTTACGACGTCACCGGGGAGCTGTTTTTT
TRBV15	TRBJ2-3	NA	NA	CATSLEGALGTDTQYF	TGTGCCACCAGCCTCGAGGGAGCCCTCGGAACAGATACGCAGTATTTT
TRBV28	TRBJ2-1	once	NA	CASSSSGRYNEQFF	TGTGCCAGCAGTTCGTCGGGCAGGTACAATGAGCAGTTCTTC
TRBV5-6	TRBJ1-1	few	NA	CASSLVVPDTEAFF	TGTGCCAGCAGCTTGGTGGTCCCCGATACTGAAGCTTTCTTT
TRBV6-6	TRBJ1-2	NA	NA	CASGDTWWGYTF	TGTGCCAGCGGCGACACCTGGTGGGGCTACACCTTC
TRBV2	TRBJ2-5	NA	NA	CATSWDGQETQYF	TGTGCCACCTCTTGGGACGGTCAAGAGACCCAGTACTTC
TRBV14	TRBJ2-2	NA	NA	CASSQVGGTVTGELFF	TGTGCCAGCAGCCAAGTGGGCGGGACGGTCACCGGGGAGCTGTTTTTT
TRBV18	TRBJ2-3	NA	NA	CASSPPVLTDTQYF	TGTGCCAGCTCACCACCGGTGCTCACAGATACGCAGTATTTT
TRBV19	TRBJ1-2	NA	TRBD1	CASSMEGQGMGGYTF	TGTGCCAGTAGTATGGAGGGACAGGGAATGGGTGGCTACACCTTC
TRBV6-5	TRBJ2-3	few	NA	CASSYSRGHTDTQYF	TGTGCCAGCAGTTACTCGAGAGGCCACACAGATACGCAGTATTTT
TRBV6-5	TRBJ2-5	NA	NA	CASSRRRGETQYF	TGTGCCAGCAGCCGGAGAAGGGGGGAGACCCAGTACTTC
TRBV5-1	TRBJ1-1	NA	NA	CASSLAPQGAMNTEAFF	TGCGCCAGCAGCTTGGCCCCCCAAGGGGCAATGAACACTGAAGCTTTCTTT
TRBV7-2	TRBJ2-1	NA	NA	CASSPGVDNEQFF	TGTGCCAGCAGCCCCGGGGTGGACAATGAGCAGTTCTTC
TRBV5-1	TRBJ2-6	NA	NA	CASSLLIGTSGANVLTF	TGCGCCAGCAGCTTGTTAATCGGGACTTCTGGGGCCAACGTCCTGACTTTC
TRBV4-1	TRBJ2-7	NA	TRBD2	CASSQDPRGGSYEQYF	TGCGCCAGCAGCCAAGATCCCCGCGGGGGGTCCTACGAGCAGTACTTC
TRBV28	TRBJ1-2	NA	TRBD1	CASSLTGQASGYTF	TGTGCCAGCAGTTTAACGGGACAGGCCTCTGGCTACACCTTC
TRBV28	TRBJ2-7	once	NA	CASSLQTAPYEQYF	TGTGCCAGCAGTTTACAGACAGCACCCTACGAGCAGTACTTC
TRBV5-1	TRBJ2-5	NA	TRBD1	CASSLLTGAETQYF	TGCGCCAGCAGCTTGTTGACAGGGGCGGAGACCCAGTACTTC
TRBV7-8	TRBJ2-2	many	NA	CASSISLARDTGELFF	TGTGCCAGCAGCATTTCGCTAGCGAGGGACACCGGGGAGCTGTTTTTT
TRBV7-9	TRBJ2-1	NA	TRBD1	CASSALGVQGASYNEQFF	TGTGCCAGCAGCGCCCTGGGAGTGCAGGGGGCATCCTACAATGAGCAGTTCTTC
TRBV5-1	TRBJ1-1	NA	NA	CASSWLNSGSEAFF	TGCGCCAGCAGCTGGCTAAATAGCGGGTCTGAAGCTTTCTTT
TRBV5-4	TRBJ1-2	NA	TRBD1	CASSQGADRAGYTF	TGTGCCAGCAGCCAGGGCGCCGACAGGGCTGGCTACACCTTC
TRBV6-6	TRBJ1-2	few	NA	CASSFDLLGLGYTF	TGTGCCAGCAGTTTCGACCTTCTGGGGCTTGGCTACACCTTC
TRBV18	TRBJ1-1	once	NA	CASSPPGGGLHEAFF	TGTGCCAGCTCACCACCGGGAGGGGGATTACATGAAGCTTTCTTT
TRBV27	TRBJ2-1	once	NA	CASSLDFYNEQFF	TGTGCCAGCAGCCTAGACTTCTACAATGAGCAGTTCTTC
TRBV5-5	TRBJ1-1	NA	NA	CASSPGQRNTEAFF	TGTGCCAGCAGCCCCGGGCAAAGGAACACTGAAGCTTTCTTT
TRBV15	TRBJ2-7	NA	NA	CATSGKDRFYEQYF	TGTGCCACCAGCGGAAAAGACAGGTTCTACGAGCAGTACTTC
TRBV5-6	TRBJ2-3	NA	NA	CASSLARDEDTQYF	TGTGCCAGCAGCTTGGCCAGGGACGAAGATACGCAGTATTTT
TRBV2	TRBJ1-2	NA	TRBD1	CASRTGGNYGYTF	TGTGCCAGCAGGACAGGGGGCAACTATGGCTACACCTTC
TRBV18	TRBJ2-7	NA	TRBD2	CASSPGGIYEQYF	TGTGCCAGCTCACCGGGAGGGATCTACGAGCAGTACTTC
TRBV30	TRBJ2-7	NA	NA	CAWRDTYEQYF	TGTGCCTGGAGAGACACCTACGAGCAGTACTTC
TRBV18	TRBJ2-7	few	TRBD1	CASSPDREGEQYF	TGTGCCAGCTCTCCCGACAGGGAAGGCGAGCAGTACTTC
TRBV7-9	TRBJ1-2	NA	NA	CASSREGGSYTF	TGTGCCAGCAGCCGGGAAGGTGGCAGTTACACCTTC
TRBV2	TRBJ2-3	NA	TRBD1	CASSRQGTGTDTQYF	TGTGCCAGCAGCCGACAGGGTACAGGCACAGATACGCAGTATTTT
TRBV5-1	TRBJ2-5	NA	NA	CASGILAETQYF	TGCGCCAGCGGCATTCTGGCGGAGACCCAGTACTTC
TRBV7-2	TRBJ1-5	NA	NA	CASSLASNGQPQHF	TGTGCCAGCAGTCTGGCCAGCAACGGTCAGCCCCAGCATTTT
TRBV7-9	TRBJ2-2	NA	NA	CAAHNTGELFF	TGTGCCGCGCATAACACCGGGGAGCTGTTTTTT
TRBV5-1	TRBJ2-5	NA	NA	CASSNPTGQETQYF	TGCGCCAGCAGCAACCCAACAGGTCAAGAGACCCAGTACTTC
TRBV2	TRBJ2-1	NA	TRBD2	CASSSYSGRALEQFF	TGTGCCAGCAGTTCGTATAGCGGGAGGGCCCTTGAGCAGTTCTTC
TRBV28	TRBJ2-7	NA	NA	CASSLRLSSSYEQYF	TGTGCCAGCAGTTTGAGACTTTCGAGCTCCTACGAGCAGTACTTC
TRBV19	TRBJ2-5	NA	TRBD1	CASSIETGRETQYF	TGTGCCAGTAGTATCGAGACAGGGAGAGAGACCCAGTACTTC
TRBV5-1	TRBJ2-3	NA	NA	CASTDSTDTQYF	TGCGCCAGCACAGATAGCACAGATACGCAGTATTTT
TRBV27	TRBJ2-5	NA	TRBD1	CASSLGTGGLGETQYF	TGTGCCAGCAGTTTAGGGACAGGGGGCCTCGGAGAGACCCAGTACTTC